This entry lists 3 T cell receptor beta chains sequenced from one sample in a study of blood T cell repertoires in COVID-19. Clones were sequenced by immunoSEQ multiplex PCR, and TCRdb holds only the in-frame ones, with some missing. The sample carries over 300,000 clones, about 90% recorded once. The sample consisted of peripheral blood. Receptors were obtained from a man aged 40-49 years with acute or convalescent COVID-19.

V usage is TRBV19 and J usage is TRBJ2-3; 14 bases agree with TRBD2. CDR1 and CDR2 (germline): LNHDA, SQIVND (reference sequence). With V trimmed by 3 bases and J by 8 bases, 7 bases remained unmatched. This CDR3 has 16 residues. The CDR3 loop reads CASSMLVTSGRATQYF. The CDR3 nucleotides read TGTGCCAGTAGTATGTTGGTGACTAGCGGGAGGGCTACGCAGTATTTT.

V usage is TRBV4-3 and J usage is TRBJ2-5; 8 bases line up with TRBD2. V was pared by 3 bases and J by 0 bases, with 9 bases of the junction left unmatched. The CDR3 has 17 residues. CDR1 and CDR2 from the germline V gene are LGHNA and YSLEER. Written as DNA, the CDR3 is TGCGCCAGCAGCCAGTCAGCCGGGGGGGCCCACCAAGAGACCCAGTACTTC. This sequence encodes CASSQSAGGAHQETQYF.

V gene TRBV19 combines with J gene TRBJ2-1, with 9 bases matching TRBD2. CDR1 is LNHDA, CDR2 SQIVND, per germline (reference sequence). This CDR3 comprises 15 residues. Unmatched junction bases numbered 7, after V lost 6 bases and J lost 4 bases. CDR3 DNA sequence: TGTGCCAGTAGCGTGGCGGGAGGGTTATACAATGAGCAGTTCTTC. Translating it yields CASSVAGGLYNEQFF.